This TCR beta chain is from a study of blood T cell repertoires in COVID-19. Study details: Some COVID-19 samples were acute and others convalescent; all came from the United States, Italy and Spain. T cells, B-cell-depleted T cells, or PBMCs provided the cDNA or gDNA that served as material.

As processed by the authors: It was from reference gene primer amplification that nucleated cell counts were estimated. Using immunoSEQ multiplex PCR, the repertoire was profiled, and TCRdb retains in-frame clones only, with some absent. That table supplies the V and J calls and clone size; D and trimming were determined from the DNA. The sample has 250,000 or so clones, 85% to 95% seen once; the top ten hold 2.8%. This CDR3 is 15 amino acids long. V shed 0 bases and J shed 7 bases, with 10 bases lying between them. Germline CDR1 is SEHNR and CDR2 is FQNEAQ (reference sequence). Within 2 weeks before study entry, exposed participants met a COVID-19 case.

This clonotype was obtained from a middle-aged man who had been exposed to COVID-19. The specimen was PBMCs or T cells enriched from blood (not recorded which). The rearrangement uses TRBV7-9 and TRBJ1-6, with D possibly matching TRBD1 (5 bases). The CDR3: CASSLAGGGNSPLHF. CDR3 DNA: TGTGCCAGCAGCTTAGCGGGGGGAGGAAATTCACCCCTCCACTTT.